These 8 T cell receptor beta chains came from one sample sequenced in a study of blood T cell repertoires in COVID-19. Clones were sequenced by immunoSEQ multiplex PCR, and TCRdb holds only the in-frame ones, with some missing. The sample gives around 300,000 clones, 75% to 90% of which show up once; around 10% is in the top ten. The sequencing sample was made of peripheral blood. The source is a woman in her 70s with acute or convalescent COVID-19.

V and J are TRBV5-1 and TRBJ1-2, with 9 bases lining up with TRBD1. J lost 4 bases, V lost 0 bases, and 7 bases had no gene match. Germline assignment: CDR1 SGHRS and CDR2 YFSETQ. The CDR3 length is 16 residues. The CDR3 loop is CASSLEGTGFGYGYTF. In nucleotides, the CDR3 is TGCGCCAGCAGCTTGGAGGGGACAGGGTTCGGCTATGGCTACACCTTC.

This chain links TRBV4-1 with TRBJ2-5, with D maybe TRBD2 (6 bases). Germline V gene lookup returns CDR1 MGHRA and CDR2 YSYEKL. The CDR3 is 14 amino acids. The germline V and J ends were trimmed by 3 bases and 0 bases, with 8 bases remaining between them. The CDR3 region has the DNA TGCGCCAGCAGCCAGGGGGACTACCAAGAGACCCAGTACTTC. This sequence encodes CASSQGDYQETQYF.

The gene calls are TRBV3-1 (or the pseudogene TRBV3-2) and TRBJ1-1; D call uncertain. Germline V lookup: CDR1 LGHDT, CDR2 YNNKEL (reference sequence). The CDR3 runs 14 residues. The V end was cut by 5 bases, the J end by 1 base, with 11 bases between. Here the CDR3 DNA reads TGTGCCAGCAGCTCACTCGAAGCGAACACTGAAGCTTTCTTT. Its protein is CASSSLEANTEAFF.

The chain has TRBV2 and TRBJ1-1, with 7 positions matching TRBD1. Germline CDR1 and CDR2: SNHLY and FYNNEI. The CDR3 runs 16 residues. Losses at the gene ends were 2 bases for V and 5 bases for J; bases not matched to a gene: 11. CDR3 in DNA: TGTGCCAGCAGTGAATTTAAGGAGGGGGCAATGACTGAAGCTTTCTTT. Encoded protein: CASSEFKEGAMTEAFF.

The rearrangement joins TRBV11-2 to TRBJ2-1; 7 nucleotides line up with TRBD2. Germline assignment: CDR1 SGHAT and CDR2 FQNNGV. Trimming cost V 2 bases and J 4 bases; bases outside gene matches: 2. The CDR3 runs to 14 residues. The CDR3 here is CASSLRDYYNEQFF. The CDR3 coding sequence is TGTGCCAGCAGCTTAAGGGACTATTACAATGAGCAGTTCTTC.

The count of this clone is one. CDR3 bases: TGTGCCTGGAGTGTACAGAGGGAGACTGAAGCTTTCTTT. Protein product: CAWSVQRETEAFF. V usage is TRBV30 and J usage is TRBJ1-1; no clear D gene. Germline V lookup: CDR1 GTSNPN, CDR2 SVGIG (reference sequence). This CDR3 comprises 13 residues. V was trimmed by 0 bases and J by 5 bases, leaving 10 bases between them.

The CDR3 loop is CASRRQGVQPQHF. In DNA form, the CDR3 reads TGTGCCAGTAGGAGACAGGGGGTGCAGCCCCAGCATTTT. The chain links TRBV19 to TRBJ1-5; TRBD1 agrees at 9 bases. The germline CDR1 and CDR2 sequences are LNHDA and SQIVND (reference sequence). Trimming cost V 6 bases and J 7 bases; bases outside gene matches: 4. The CDR3 length is 13 residues.

CDR3 region: CASSRTGLGGDTQYF. For the CDR3, the DNA is TGTGCCAGCAGCCGAACGGGACTAGGGGGAGATACGCAGTATTTT. J is TRBJ2-3 and V is TRBV5-4; TRBD2 agrees at 8 bases. Germline CDR1 and CDR2: SGHNT and YYREEE (reference sequence). The CDR3 is 15 amino acids. V was pared by 4 bases and J by 5 bases, with 9 bases of the junction left unmatched.